The rows below give T cell receptor beta chains drawn from one sample of a study of T cells in Graves' hyperthyroidism and ophthalmopathy. TCRdb ran MiXCR on the multiplex PCR reads and lists one entry per CDR3 protein. The table includes roughly 380,000 distinct CDR3 sequences, about a fifth detected once. Sequenced: blood. The source of these receptors is a woman aged 18-35 years with Graves' hyperthyroidism. Each CDR3 is given with its conserved first and last residue. D genes are given only for firm matches. Expanded clones are given a class, and other clones once, few, many or no size at all.

d_call: -
clone_size: many
v_call: TRBV10-2
j_call: TRBJ1-5
cdr3_aa: CASSGGRVRQWPQHF
cdr3_nt: TGCGCCAGCAGTGGCGGACGGGTCCGCCAATGGCCCCAGCATTTT

d_call: -
clone_size: -
v_call: TRBV29-1
j_call: TRBJ1-1
cdr3_aa: CSVSGIGAMNTEAFF
cdr3_nt: TGCAGCGTGTCCGGGATCGGGGCGATGAACACTGAAGCTTTCTTT

d_call: -
clone_size: many
v_call: TRBV6-4
j_call: TRBJ2-2
cdr3_aa: CASSDSGTSNTGELFF
cdr3_nt: TGTGCCAGCAGTGACTCCGGGACAAGTAACACCGGGGAGCTGTTTTTT

d_call: -
clone_size: many
v_call: TRBV6-2/TRBV6-3
j_call: TRBJ2-7
cdr3_aa: CASSYSVRGVEQYF
cdr3_nt: TGTGCCAGCAGTTACTCGGTTCGAGGAGTCGAGCAGTACTTC

d_call: -
clone_size: many
v_call: TRBV4-1
j_call: TRBJ1-5
cdr3_aa: CASSRREGSNQPQHF
cdr3_nt: TGCGCCAGCAGCCGACGGGAGGGGTCCAATCAGCCCCAGCATTTT

d_call: -
clone_size: few
v_call: TRBV20-1
j_call: TRBJ2-7
cdr3_aa: CSALDNYEQYF
cdr3_nt: TGCAGTGCCCTGGACAACTACGAGCAGTACTTC

d_call: -
clone_size: many
v_call: TRBV2
j_call: TRBJ2-7
cdr3_aa: CASSDDLKRDTSYEQYF
cdr3_nt: TGTGCCAGCAGTGATGACCTAAAGAGGGACACCTCCTACGAGCAGTACTTC

d_call: -
clone_size: -
v_call: TRBV7-9
j_call: TRBJ2-7
cdr3_aa: CASSHIRGVYDQYF
cdr3_nt: TGTGCCAGCAGCCACATCCGCGGGGTTTACGATCAGTACTTC

d_call: -
clone_size: -
v_call: TRBV18
j_call: TRBJ2-7
cdr3_aa: CASSPRQGFYEQYF
cdr3_nt: TGTGCCAGCTCACCAAGGCAGGGGTTCTACGAGCAGTACTTC

d_call: -
clone_size: many
v_call: TRBV2
j_call: TRBJ2-7
cdr3_aa: CASSEALRGAREQYF
cdr3_nt: TGTGCCAGCAGTGAAGCGCTTCGCGGGGCGAGGGAGCAGTACTTC

d_call: -
clone_size: many
v_call: TRBV24-1
j_call: TRBJ1-2
cdr3_aa: CATSDSDSASNYGYTF
cdr3_nt: TGTGCCACCAGTGACTCCGACAGCGCATCTAACTATGGCTACACCTTC

d_call: TRBD1
clone_size: many
v_call: TRBV7-9
j_call: TRBJ1-2
cdr3_aa: CASTSTGAVYGYTF
cdr3_nt: TGTGCCAGCACCTCGACAGGGGCGGTCTATGGCTACACCTTC

d_call: -
clone_size: -
v_call: TRBV4-1
j_call: TRBJ2-4
cdr3_aa: CASKGAGGNIQYF
cdr3_nt: TGCGCCAGCAAAGGGGCAGGCGGAAACATTCAGTACTTC

d_call: -
clone_size: many
v_call: TRBV29-1
j_call: TRBJ2-7
cdr3_aa: CSVEGSGSREYF
cdr3_nt: TGCAGCGTTGAAGGGTCCGGTTCTCGTGAGTACTTC

d_call: -
clone_size: few
v_call: TRBV7-9
j_call: TRBJ2-5
cdr3_aa: CASSPGAAKTQYF
cdr3_nt: TGTGCCAGCAGCCCGGGGGCAGCGAAGACCCAGTACTTC

d_call: TRBD1
clone_size: many
v_call: TRBV12-3/TRBV12-4
j_call: TRBJ2-7
cdr3_aa: CASSFPGQGTEQYF
cdr3_nt: TGTGCCAGCAGTTTCCCCGGACAGGGGACCGAGCAGTACTTC

d_call: -
clone_size: many
v_call: TRBV6-4
j_call: TRBJ2-3
cdr3_aa: CASSEFDSTDTQYF
cdr3_nt: TGTGCCAGCAGTGAGTTCGACAGCACAGATACGCAGTATTTT

d_call: -
clone_size: -
v_call: TRBV6-5
j_call: TRBJ1-1
cdr3_aa: CASSYGIRGTDAFF
cdr3_nt: TGTGCCAGCAGTTATGGGATACGGGGGACTGATGCTTTCTTT

d_call: -
clone_size: -
v_call: TRBV6-2/TRBV6-3
j_call: TRBJ1-2
cdr3_aa: CASSRETNYGYTF
cdr3_nt: TGTGCCAGCAGTCGGGAGACTAACTATGGCTACACCTTC

d_call: -
clone_size: many
v_call: TRBV20-1
j_call: TRBJ1-1
cdr3_aa: CSTFAALNTEAFF
cdr3_nt: TGCAGTACTTTTGCGGCTTTGAACACTGAAGCTTTCTTT

d_call: -
clone_size: many
v_call: TRBV12-3/TRBV12-4
j_call: TRBJ2-2
cdr3_aa: CASSADLAGELFF
cdr3_nt: TGTGCCAGCAGCGCTGACCTGGCGGGGGAGCTGTTTTTT

d_call: -
clone_size: -
v_call: TRBV27
j_call: TRBJ2-2
cdr3_aa: CASSSSYAGELFF
cdr3_nt: TGTGCCAGCAGTTCGTCTTATGCCGGGGAGCTGTTTTTT

d_call: -
clone_size: few
v_call: TRBV6-1
j_call: TRBJ2-2
cdr3_aa: CATGTGDAGELFF
cdr3_nt: TGTGCCACCGGGACTGGAGATGCCGGGGAGCTGTTTTTT

d_call: TRBD1
clone_size: many
v_call: TRBV12-3/TRBV12-4
j_call: TRBJ1-5
cdr3_aa: CASSFSTGDQPQHF
cdr3_nt: TGTGCCAGCAGTTTTAGCACAGGGGACCAGCCCCAGCATTTT

d_call: -
clone_size: many
v_call: TRBV28
j_call: TRBJ1-2
cdr3_aa: CASSSVGYGYTF
cdr3_nt: TGTGCCAGCAGTTCTGTTGGGTATGGCTACACCTTC